This T cell receptor (beta chain) was retrieved from a study of T cells in localized non-small cell lung cancer. In this sample, this clone is medium-sized. Method: immunoSEQ multiplex PCR; TCRdb's copy keeps in-frame clones and lacks some. The table records approximately 54,000 clones, 80% to 90% of them present only once. The starting material was peripheral blood, obtained before any cancer treatment. The source of this sequence is a woman between 35 and 75 years old with stage I lung adenocarcinoma.

CDR3 region: CASRPLGETQYF. In DNA form, the CDR3 reads TGTGCCAGCAGACCACTGGGGGAGACCCAGTACTTC. The J gene is TRBJ2-5, the V gene TRBV28; D gene uncertain. Trimming shortened V by 6 bases and J by 5 bases, and 10 bases separated the two germline ends. CDR1 is MDHEN and CDR2 is SYDVKM in the germline V gene. This CDR3 has 12 residues.